This T cell receptor beta chain stems from a study of cytomegalovirus exposure and HLA in healthy donors. The study's findings and limits: Some TCR beta chains (around 180 of them) were listed as cytomegalovirus-associated. Earlier results showed most TCR beta V segments being productive about 87% or about 30% of the time.

In regard to this clone: Its cognate antigen is unknown.

Germline CDR1 MNHEY, CDR2 SMNVEV (reference sequence). The length of the CDR3 is 15 residues. V was pared by 6 bases and J by 1 base, with 6 bases of the junction left unmatched. 13 Jbeta primers and 60 Vbeta primers were used for the PCR. The data were produced by immunoSEQ multiplex PCR, yet TCRdb's version contains in-frame clones alone and is incomplete. The repertoire holds around 140,000 clones, approximately 73% seen once, with under 2% in the top ten. The receptor was derived from a young woman in good health and CMV-seronegative. This sequence joins TRBV27 and TRBJ2-3, with TRBD1 identical over 8 bases. Sequenced sample: PBMCs. CDR3 sequence reads: CASRRTGRRTDTQYF. The CDR3 bases are TGTGCCAGCAGGAGGACAGGGAGACGCACAGATACGCAGTATTTT.